Many counts were recorded for the clone carrying this T cell receptor beta chain. Trimming at V came to 4 bases and at J to 0 bases, leaving 9 bases not matched to a gene. The CDR3 runs 15 residues. The germline V gene has CDR1 DFQATT and CDR2 SNEGSKA (reference sequence). These data originate in a study of read filtering for tumor transcriptome and immune sequencing. Study at large: R-ISS stage counts were 8 or 9 for I, roughly 15 for II, 7 for III.

Molecular barcoded adaptors covering alpha/delta and beta/gamma chains were used on roughly 400 ng RNA. TCRdb re-derived calls from the reads in MiXCR, one entry per CDR3 protein. The sample shows tens of thousands of distinct CDR3 sequences, roughly 13% of them seen only once. Material for sequencing was a population of CD138-negative cells sorted from bone marrow. This receptor was taken from a donor at least 40 years old with multiple myeloma. The chain uses TRBV20-1 and TRBJ2-7; TRBD1 matches 7 bases. CDR3 sequence (DNA): TGCAGTGCTATTAAAGCGACAGGGAGCTCCTACGAGCAGTACTTC. It translates to CSAIKATGSSYEQYF.